The clone carrying this T cell receptor beta chain was recorded a few times. These data belong to a study of identical twins. The CDR3 extends over 16 amino acids. Germline CDR1 reads SGHAT; CDR2 reads FQNNGV. With 4 bases clipped from V and 4 bases from J, the junction kept 8 bases outside the gene matches. TCRdb re-analysed the 5' RACE reads in MiXCR, keeping a single row per CDR3 protein. The profile shows some 570,000 distinct CDR3 sequences, approximately 20% of them singletons. The sample was also reused in another study, on yellow fever vaccine responses in identical twins.

This receptor was taken from a woman between 18 and 29 years old in good health. Material for sequencing was CD4+ T cells sorted from blood. The chain recombines TRBV11-2 with TRBJ2-1; 9 nucleotides match TRBD1. The CDR3 DNA reads as TGTGCCAGCAGCTCTGGGACAGGGCTGGCGTACAATGAGCAGTTCTTC. It codes for CASSSGTGLAYNEQFF.